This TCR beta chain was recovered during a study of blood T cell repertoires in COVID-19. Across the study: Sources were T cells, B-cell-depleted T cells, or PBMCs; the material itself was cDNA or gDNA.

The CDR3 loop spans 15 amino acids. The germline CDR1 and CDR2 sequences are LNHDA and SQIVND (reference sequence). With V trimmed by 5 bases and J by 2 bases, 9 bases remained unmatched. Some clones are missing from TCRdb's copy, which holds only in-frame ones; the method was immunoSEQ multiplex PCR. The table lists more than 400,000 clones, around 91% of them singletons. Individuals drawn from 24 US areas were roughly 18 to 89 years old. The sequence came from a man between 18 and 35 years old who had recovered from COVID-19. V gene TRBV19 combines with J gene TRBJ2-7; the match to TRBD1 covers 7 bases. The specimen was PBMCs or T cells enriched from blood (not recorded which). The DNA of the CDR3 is TGTGCCAGTAGTTACGCCCGGGACAGAACCTACGAGCAGTACTTC. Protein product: CASSYARDRTYEQYF.